One and the same sample provided the 29 T cell receptor beta chains below, sequenced in a study of blood T cell repertoires in COVID-19. Libraries were prepared by immunoSEQ multiplex PCR; TCRdb keeps only in-frame clonotypes and omits some of them. The top ten hold 4.5% to 5.5% of the sample, which has about 320,000 clones, roughly nine tenths seen once. Input material: PBMCs or T cells enriched from blood (not recorded which). All receptors derive from a man aged 60 to 75 who had recovered from COVID-19.

This chain links TRBV9 with TRBJ1-3, with TRBD1 as a possible D gene (5 bases). Germline CDR1 is SGDLS and CDR2 is YYNGEE. V shed 4 bases and J shed 0 bases, with 14 bases lying between them. The CDR3 runs 16 residues. CDR3 sequence: CASSPRQLDSGNTIYF. CDR3 DNA: TGTGCCAGCAGCCCCCGACAGCTAGACTCTGGAAACACCATATATTTT.

V is TRBV19 and J is TRBJ2-1; TRBD2 aligns across 8 bases. The trim removed 6 bases at V and 7 bases at J, leaving 8 bases unmatched. Germline V gene lookup returns CDR1 LNHDA and CDR2 SQIVND (reference sequence). The CDR3 length is 14 residues. The CDR3 DNA sequence: TGTGCCAGTAGCAGCCCGGGACTAGTAAATGAGCAGTTCTTC. Translated: CASSSPGLVNEQFF.

This chain connects TRBV27 to TRBJ1-5, with 9 nucleotides matching TRBD1. CDR3 length equals 16 residues. The junction had 8 bases not matched to a gene; V was cut back by 3 bases and J by 5 bases. CDR1 and CDR2 from the germline V gene are MNHEY and SMNVEV (reference sequence). The CDR3 coding sequence is TGTGCCAGCAGTTTGGGTCCCGGGACAGGGTATCAGCCCCAGCATTTT. Protein sequence: CASSLGPGTGYQPQHF.

The chain is built from TRBV29-1 and TRBJ2-7; TRBD1 might be the D (6 bases). CDR3 length: 15 amino acids. The germline V gene encodes CDR1 SQVTM and CDR2 ANQGSEA. CDR3 sequence: CNARTVSKFSYEQYF. The CDR3 DNA sequence: TGCAACGCCAGGACAGTATCGAAATTTTCCTACGAGCAGTACTTC.

The chain combines TRBV28 with TRBJ1-4; the D gene is possibly TRBD1 (5 bases). CDR1 and CDR2 (germline): MDHEN, SYDVKM. The CDR3 length is 14 residues. V was shortened by 7 bases and J by 8 bases, with 17 bases between the two germline ends. The CDR3 nucleotides read TGTGCCAGCAACTTTCCAGGGAGGGGAGAAAAACTGTTTTTT. Its protein product is CASNFPGRGEKLFF.

The V and J genes are TRBV4-2 and TRBJ2-1, with TRBD2 identical over 14 bases. The junction had 7 bases not matched to a gene; V was cut back by 1 base and J by 8 bases. The CDR3 contains 17 residues. Germline assignment: CDR1 LGHNA and CDR2 YNFKEQ. The DNA of the CDR3 is TGTGCCAGCAGCCAAGCGGGGGGACTAGCGGGAGACGATGAGCAGTTCTTC. As protein: CASSQAGGLAGDDEQFF.

The gene calls are TRBV20-1 and TRBJ2-2, with D unclear. Germline CDR1 reads DFQATT; CDR2 reads SNEGSKA (reference sequence). This CDR3 contains 11 residues. The V end lost 6 bases, the J end lost 4 bases, and 6 bases lay between the germline ends. In DNA form, the CDR3 reads TGCAGTGCCCGAGGCACCGGGGAGCTGTTTTTT. It translates to CSARGTGELFF.

A note on this clone: This sample includes further DNA sequences coding for the same CDR3. The chain links TRBV24-1 to TRBJ2-1; the match to TRBD2 covers 9 bases. The length of the CDR3 is 16 residues. Trimming cost V 4 bases and J 2 bases; bases outside gene matches: 5. Looked up from germline, CDR1 is KGHDR and CDR2 is SFDVKD. As DNA, the CDR3 is TGTGCCACCAGTGACCGACTAGCGGCTACCTACAATGAGCAGTTCTTC. The encoded protein is CATSDRLAATYNEQFF.

This chain connects TRBV11-2 to TRBJ1-3; the D is unclear. The CDR3 consists of 15 residues. Germline V gene lookup returns CDR1 SGHAT and CDR2 FQNNGV. Trimming removed 4 bases at V and 0 bases at J, with 10 bases between. CDR3 in amino acids: CASSSSSGSGNTIYF. The CDR3, as DNA: TGTGCCAGCAGCTCCAGTTCGGGCTCTGGAAACACCATATATTTT. Using reference TRBV11-2 and TRBJ1-3 for the parts outside the CDR3, the full variable domain is EAGVAQSPRYKIIEKRQSVAFWCNPISGHATLYWYQQILGQGPKLLIQFQNNGVVDDSQLPKDRFSAERLKGVDSTLKIQPAKLEDSAVYLCASSSSSGSGNTIYFGEGSWLTVV.

A note on this clone: One junction end disagrees with the germline gene, perhaps due to a read error. This sequence joins TRBV28 and TRBJ2-7; D ambiguous. CDR1 MDHEN and CDR2 SYDVKM come from the germline V gene. This CDR3 region has 13 residues. The CDR3, as DNA: TGTGCCAGCGGTTTGGTGAGGTCCTACGAGCAGTACTTC. It codes for CASGLVRSYEQYF. The full variable domain, rest sourced from reference TRBV28 and TRBJ2-7, is DVKVTQSSRYLVKRTGEKVFLECVQDMDHENMFWYRQDPGLGLRLIYFSYDVKMKEKGDIPEGYSVSREKKERFSLILESASTNQTSMYLCASGLVRSYEQYFGPGTRLTVT.

The chain recombines TRBV7-3 with TRBJ2-6; 12 bases align to TRBD1. The CDR3 covers 19 residues. Trimming removed 4 bases from V and 4 bases from J; junction bases left unmatched: 11. Germline lookup yields CDR1 SGHTA and CDR2 FQGTGA. CDR3 in DNA: TGTGCCAGCAGCTCGCTCCCGGGACAGGGGGCGGTGGGGGCCAACGTCCTGACTTTC. Its translation is CASSSLPGQGAVGANVLTF.

This clone came up once. The chain employs TRBV6-5 and TRBJ2-1; TRBD2 agrees at 7 bases. Germline V lookup: CDR1 MNHEY, CDR2 SVGAGI. This CDR3 has 15 amino acids. J gave up 0 bases and V 4 bases, and 3 bases lay outside the gene matches. CDR3 in amino acids: CASSSSGVSYNEQFF. The CDR3, as DNA: TGTGCCAGCAGTTCCAGCGGGGTCTCCTACAATGAGCAGTTCTTC.

The chain uses TRBV9 and TRBJ1-6; 7 bases align to TRBD1. CDR3 size: 13 residues. V trimming: 6 bases; J trimming: 6 bases; junction bases outside the gene matches: 3. CDR1 is SGDLS and CDR2 is YYNGEE in the germline V gene. The CDR3 region is CASKGAVNSPLHF. The DNA for the CDR3 is TGTGCCAGCAAGGGGGCTGTTAATTCACCCCTCCACTTT.

The chain links TRBV4-2 to TRBJ2-3; D is unresolved. Trimming shortened V by 1 base and J by 0 bases, and 8 bases separated the two germline ends. CDR3 length equals 15 residues. Germline CDR1 reads LGHNA; CDR2 reads YNFKEQ. The DNA for the CDR3 is TGTGCCAGCAGCCAAGTCGCTACTAGCACAGATACGCAGTATTTT. Translating gives CASSQVATSTDTQYF.

This chain joins TRBV28 and TRBJ2-7, with a possible D match to TRBD1 (6 bases). The germline V gene encodes CDR1 MDHEN and CDR2 SYDVKM. This CDR3 region has 14 residues. V was clipped by 6 bases and J by 2 bases, with 14 bases between them. CDR3: CASSPTGDTYEQYF. The DNA for the CDR3 is TGTGCCAGCAGCCCCACCGGGGACACCTACGAGCAGTACTTC.

The chain has TRBV11-1 and TRBJ1-6, with 8 bases fitting TRBD1. The CDR3 consists of 15 residues. CDR1 is SGHAT and CDR2 is FQDESV in the germline V gene (reference sequence). Trimming took 4 bases from V and 9 from J; bases not matched to a gene: 8. The CDR3: CASSSRTGRSSPLHF. CDR3 in DNA: TGTGCCAGCAGCTCCCGGACAGGGCGGAGTTCACCCCTCCACTTT. The whole variable domain, filled in from reference TRBV11-1 and TRBJ1-6, reads EAEVAQSPRYKITEKSQAVAFWCDPISGHATLYWYRQILGQGPELLVQFQDESVVDDSQLPKDRFSAERLKGVDSTLKIQPAELGDSAMYLCASSSRTGRSSPLHFGNGTRLTVT.

This chain joins TRBV11-2 and TRBJ2-7; D remains unclear. There are 15 residues in the CDR3. CDR1 is SGHAT, CDR2 FQNNGV, per germline. The V end was cut by 1 base, the J end by 2 bases, with 12 bases between. The CDR3 DNA sequence: TGTGCCAGCAGCTTAGGGAAAGGCAGGACCTACGAGCAGTACTTC. Encoded protein: CASSLGKGRTYEQYF. The full variable domain, in which reference TRBV11-2 and TRBJ2-7 provide the parts outside the CDR3, is EAGVAQSPRYKIIEKRQSVAFWCNPISGHATLYWYQQILGQGPKLLIQFQNNGVVDDSQLPKDRFSAERLKGVDSTLKIQPAKLEDSAVYLCASSLGKGRTYEQYFGPGTRLTVT.

CDR3 in amino acids: CASSRGQGNSPLHF. The CDR3 DNA sequence: TGTGCCAGCTCACGCGGACAGGGTAATTCACCCCTCCACTTT. The chain links TRBV18 to TRBJ1-6; TRBD1 aligns across 8 bases. The CDR3 is 14 residues long. J gave up 6 bases and V 4 bases, and 2 bases lay outside the gene matches. Germline V gives CDR1 KGHSH, CDR2 LQKENI.

This clone was observed once. J is TRBJ2-1 and V is TRBV6-4, with no clear D. V was shortened by 2 bases and J by 10 bases, with 12 bases between the two germline ends. The CDR3 has 13 amino acids. Germline CDR1 is MRHNA and CDR2 is SNTAGT. The DNA for the CDR3 is TGTGCCAGCAGTGACCCTCTAGGCCAGGAGCAGTTCTTC. It yields the protein CASSDPLGQEQFF.

Regarding this clone: The sample holds other DNA sequences that translate to the same CDR3. The chain joins TRBV19 to TRBJ2-1; TRBD2 aligns across 8 bases. The CDR3 is 14 amino acids. Germline CDR1 and CDR2: LNHDA and SQIVND (reference sequence). The V and J ends lost 5 bases and 2 bases, in that order; junction bases with no gene match: 2. CDR3 in amino acids: CASSPGLAYNEQFF. CDR3 coding DNA: TGTGCCAGTAGTCCGGGACTAGCCTACAATGAGCAGTTCTTC.

The chain employs TRBV28 and TRBJ2-7, with TRBD1 as a possible D gene (7 bases). Germline values: CDR1 MDHEN, CDR2 SYDVKM. The CDR3 spans 12 residues. V lost 11 bases, J lost 6 bases, and 17 bases lay in between. CDR3 sequence: CASLGGGPEQYF. The CDR3 DNA reads TGTGCCTCCTTAGGAGGGGGCCCCGAGCAGTACTTC.

The CDR3 protein is CASLGRESDTQYF. The CDR3, as DNA: TGTGCCAGCCTCGGGCGGGAGTCAGATACGCAGTATTTT. The gene calls are TRBV12-3 or TRBV12-4 and TRBJ2-3, with 7 bases that match TRBD2. Trimming at V came to 8 bases and at J to 4 bases, leaving 6 bases not matched to a gene. The CDR3 contains 13 residues.

The chain uses TRBV29-1 and TRBJ2-3, with D perhaps TRBD2 (6 bases). V was clipped by 4 bases and J by 2 bases, with 16 bases between them. The CDR3 extends over 15 amino acids. Germline loops: CDR1 SQVTM, CDR2 ANQGSEA. The chain's CDR3 is CSVVGGAGATDTQYF. The CDR3 DNA reads TGCAGCGTTGTGGGAGGTGCGGGTGCCACAGATACGCAGTATTTT.

This clone was detected once. V is TRBV19 and J is TRBJ2-1; D unclear. V lost 6 bases, J lost 0 bases, and 9 bases lay in between. The germline V gene has CDR1 LNHDA and CDR2 SQIVND (reference sequence). This CDR3 is 14 amino acids long. Here the CDR3 DNA reads TGTGCCAGTAGGAGCCATAGCTCCTACAATGAGCAGTTCTTC. It is translated as CASRSHSSYNEQFF.

The chain couples TRBV5-8 to TRBJ1-4, with TRBD1 identical over 12 bases. The V gene's germline CDR1 is SGHTS and CDR2 YDEGEE. Trimming took 4 bases from V and 7 from J; bases not matched to a gene: 8. The CDR3 extends over 16 amino acids. The CDR3 nucleotides read TGTGCCAGCAGCACCGGGACAGGGGGCCGAGGTGAAAAACTGTTTTTT. Protein: CASSTGTGGRGEKLFF.

J is TRBJ2-3 and V is TRBV24-1; D is ambiguous. CDR3 size: 15 residues. V shed 2 bases and J shed 2 bases, with 10 bases lying between them. CDR1 KGHDR and CDR2 SFDVKD come from the germline V gene. CDR3 in DNA: TGTGCCACCAGTGATTCGGCAGGCCCCACAGATACGCAGTATTTT. Amino acids: CATSDSAGPTDTQYF.

This clone showed up just a few times. The chain combines TRBV7-3 with TRBJ2-1; 9 positions match TRBD2. V shed 0 bases, J shed 2 bases, and the junction held 2 bases outside the gene matches. CDR3 length equals 16 residues. CDR1 SGHTA and CDR2 FQGTGA come from the germline V gene. This CDR3 is CASSLTTSGTYNEQFF. The CDR3 coding sequence is TGTGCCAGCAGCTTAACGACTAGCGGTACCTACAATGAGCAGTTCTTC.

The V and J genes are TRBV15 and TRBJ2-1; a weak D match, TRBD1 (5 bases). The V end lost 5 bases, the J end lost 1 base, and 9 bases lay between the germline ends. Germline-derived CDR1 and CDR2 are LNHNV and YYDKDF (reference sequence). CDR3 length equals 14 residues. The CDR3 DNA reads TGTGCCACCAGCGACAGTTTTTCCTACAATGAGCAGTTCTTC. Its protein product is CATSDSFSYNEQFF.

The chain carries TRBV7-9 and TRBJ1-6; D is undetermined. The germline V gene has CDR1 SEHNR and CDR2 FQNEAQ (reference sequence). The CDR3 length is 16 residues. V shed 5 bases and J shed 6 bases, with 17 bases lying between them. The CDR3 here is CASSPLNSLGNSPLHF. CDR3 DNA: TGTGCCAGCAGCCCGCTGAACAGTCTCGGTAATTCACCCCTCCACTTT.